This passage covers 19 T cell receptor beta chains from one sample sequenced in a study of PD-1 blockade in classical Hodgkin lymphoma. Clones were read by immunoSEQ multiplex PCR, and TCRdb kept only the in-frame ones, dropping some. The table shows approximately 20,000 clones, with approximately 89% occurring only once. Time point here: newly diagnosed, previously untreated cHL patient sample. By magnetic negative selection, CD4+ T cells were purified from thawed PBMCs. Sequencing input: CD4+ T cells from blood. All receptors come from a human donor with classical Hodgkin lymphoma.

The chain joins TRBV9 to TRBJ2-7; D is perhaps TRBD1 or TRBD2 (5 bases each). V was trimmed by 3 bases and J by 4 bases, leaving 17 bases between them. Germline lookup yields CDR1 SGDLS and CDR2 YYNGEE. CDR3 length: 15 residues. The CDR3 coding sequence is TGTGCCAGCAGCGAAACCGGGACGGAATTATACGAGCAGTACTTC. Its translation: CASSETGTELYEQYF.

The chain is built from TRBV4-1 and TRBJ1-1; D uncertain. CDR3 length: 14 residues. V was shortened by 4 bases and J by 3 bases, with 12 bases between the two germline ends. Germline CDR1 and CDR2: MGHRA and YSYEKL. The CDR3 sequence: CASSRTLSDTEAFF. The DNA of the CDR3 is TGCGCCAGCAGCCGCACCCTATCGGACACTGAAGCTTTCTTT.

The chain has TRBV27 and TRBJ2-2; no reliable D call. Trimming cost V 5 bases and J 8 bases, with 9 bases left between them. In germline, CDR1 is MNHEY, CDR2 SMNVEV (reference sequence). The CDR3 is made up of 12 amino acids. The CDR3 nucleotides read TGTGCCAGCAGTCCAACTCTAGGGGAGCTGTTTTTT. Its protein is CASSPTLGELFF.

CDR3 loop: CASSYETGAITEAFF. The CDR3 DNA sequence: TGTGCCAGCAGTTACGAAACAGGGGCGATCACTGAAGCTTTCTTT. The chain carries TRBV6-5 and TRBJ1-1; 7 bases align to TRBD1. After removal of 2 bases from V and 4 bases from J, the junction contained 7 bases not matched to a gene. Per germline, CDR1 MNHEY and CDR2 SVGAGI. The CDR3 covers 15 residues.

CDR3 sequence: CASRSQLTNEKLFF. In DNA form, the CDR3 reads TGTGCCAGCAGAAGCCAGCTAACTAATGAAAAACTGTTTTTT. V gene TRBV28 combines with J gene TRBJ1-4; D not resolved. CDR1 is MDHEN, CDR2 SYDVKM, per germline. Trimming took 6 bases from V and 1 from J, leaving 9 bases between them. This CDR3 spans 14 amino acids.

The V and J genes are TRBV29-1 and TRBJ2-5, with D tentatively TRBD1 (5 bases). The CDR3 has 13 amino acids. From germline, CDR1 is SQVTM and CDR2 ANQGSEA. V gave up 3 bases and J gave up 1 base, with 9 bases separating them. In DNA form, the CDR3 reads TGCAGCGTTGAGAGACAGATCCAAGAGACCCAGTACTTC. This translates into CSVERQIQETQYF.

The chain uses TRBV5-4 and TRBJ1-2; D perhaps matches TRBD1 (5 bases). The CDR3 is 17 residues long. From germline, CDR1 is SGHNT and CDR2 YYREEE (reference sequence). Trimming pared 4 bases from V and 4 bases from J, leaving 23 bases between. The CDR3 sequence is CASSQIQAGDGFYGYTF. Here the CDR3 DNA reads TGTGCCAGCAGCCAGATCCAAGCGGGGGACGGTTTCTATGGCTACACCTTC. The entire variable domain, with the rest obtained from reference TRBV5-4 and TRBJ1-2, is as follows: ETGVTQSPTHLIKTRGQQVTLRCSSQSGHNTVSWYQQALGQGPQFIFQYYREEENGRGNFPPRFSGLQFPNYSSELNVNALELDDSALYLCASSQIQAGDGFYGYTFGSGTRLTVV.

The chain links TRBV2 to TRBJ1-5; possibly TRBD1 for D (5 bases). The germline V and J ends were trimmed by 4 bases and 2 bases, with 18 bases remaining between them. Germline V gives CDR1 SNHLY, CDR2 FYNNEI. The CDR3 is 17 amino acids. CDR3 region: CASSVGPGRRGNQPQHF. The CDR3 bases are TGTGCCAGCAGTGTAGGCCCAGGGAGGAGAGGCAATCAGCCCCAGCATTTT.

This chain uses TRBV30 with TRBJ2-2; possibly TRBD1 for D (5 bases). Looked up from germline, CDR1 is GTSNPN and CDR2 is SVGIG (reference sequence). V gave up 5 bases and J gave up 5 bases, with 12 bases separating them. The CDR3 spans 13 residues. This CDR3 is CAWLGAGTGELFF. The CDR3 nucleotides are TGTGCCTGGTTAGGGGCAGGGACCGGGGAGCTGTTTTTT.

This clone has a single count. The rearrangement joins TRBV19 to TRBJ1-1; 8 nucleotides agree with TRBD1. Germline values: CDR1 LNHDA, CDR2 SQIVND (reference sequence). The CDR3 covers 14 residues. Unmatched junction bases numbered 0, after V lost 3 bases and J lost 0 bases. For the CDR3, the DNA is TGTGCCAGTAGTATGACAGGGGTGAACACTGAAGCTTTCTTT. This gives the protein CASSMTGVNTEAFF.

The chain links TRBV19 to TRBJ2-1, with TRBD2 matching over 13 bases. The CDR3 spans 16 residues. Germline trimming cut 7 bases from V and 4 bases from J; bases unmatched to any gene: 7. Germline CDR1 is LNHDA and CDR2 is SQIVND (reference sequence). In nucleotides, the CDR3 is TGTGCCAGTAACCCGGGACTAGCGGGACCGTACAATGAGCAGTTCTTC. It is translated as CASNPGLAGPYNEQFF.

This chain connects TRBV9 to TRBJ2-7, with D maybe TRBD2 (6 bases). Trimming cost V 0 bases and J 3 bases, with 13 bases left between them. From germline, CDR1 is SGDLS and CDR2 YYNGEE. The CDR3 has 15 amino acids. CDR3 residues: CASSVGVGGLYEQYF. The DNA for the CDR3 is TGTGCCAGCAGCGTAGGGGTTGGGGGACTCTACGAGCAGTACTTC. Full variable domain (remainder filled in from reference TRBV9 and TRBJ2-7): DSGVTQTPKHLITATGQRVTLRCSPRSGDLSVYWYQQSLDQGLQFLIQYYNGEERAKGNILERFSAQQFPDLHSELNLSSLELGDSALYFCASSVGVGGLYEQYFGPGTRLTVT.

The chain's CDR3 is CASSRSTGVGNTIYF. CDR3 in DNA: TGTGCCAGCAGCAGATCTACAGGAGTAGGAAACACCATATATTTT. The chain uses TRBV21-1 and TRBJ1-3; the table's D call of TRBD1 was not tested on the DNA. TRBV21-1 is marked as a pseudogene. This CDR3 has 15 amino acids.

The V gene is TRBV7-9, the J gene TRBJ2-5; 16 nucleotides match TRBD2. The DNA end is more similar to TRBJ2-7, so the J call may be wrong. Germline CDR1 SEHNR, CDR2 FQNEAQ (reference sequence). This CDR3 spans 17 amino acids. CDR3 DNA: TGTGCCAGCAGCCTGGGGACTAGCGGGAGGGCCTATGGCGAGCAGTACTTC. It encodes CASSLGTSGRAYGEQYF.

The chain joins TRBV7-9 to TRBJ2-3; tentatively, D is TRBD1 (6 bases). There are 17 residues in the CDR3. The germline CDR1 and CDR2 sequences are SEHNR and FQNEAQ (reference sequence). The V end was cut by 4 bases, the J end by 2 bases, with 19 bases between. The CDR3, as DNA: TGTGCCAGCAGCTCAAAAGGGACATATAGTTTCACAGATACGCAGTATTTT. Encoded protein: CASSSKGTYSFTDTQYF.

In its sample, this clone was seen once. The rearrangement links TRBV6-5 to TRBJ1-5; D uncertain. The CDR3 totals 15 residues. CDR1 is MNHEY, CDR2 SVGAGI, per germline. V gave up 0 bases and J gave up 3 bases, with 9 bases separating them. CDR3 sequence: CASSYSGSNNQPQHF. DNA of the CDR3: TGTGCCAGCAGTTACTCGGGGTCCAACAATCAGCCCCAGCATTTT.

The sample holds a few counts of this clone. The V and J genes are TRBV4-2 and TRBJ1-2; D unclear. Trimming removed 0 bases at V and 5 bases at J, with 7 bases between. From germline, CDR1 is LGHNA and CDR2 YNFKEQ. The CDR3 loop spans 13 amino acids. CDR3 DNA sequence: TGTGCCAGCAGCCAAGATCCCGGGTATGGCTACACCTTC. Translation gives CASSQDPGYGYTF.

The chain combines TRBV30 with TRBJ2-7; 11 bases fit TRBD1. Germline V gives CDR1 GTSNPN, CDR2 SVGIG (reference sequence). V lost 3 bases to trimming and J lost 3 bases; unmatched junction nucleotides: 7. The CDR3 runs 15 residues. The CDR3 nucleotides are TGTGCCTGGAGGGCGATGGGGACAGGGGGCTACGAGCAGTACTTC. This encodes CAWRAMGTGGYEQYF.

The J gene is TRBJ1-3, the V gene TRBV4-1; maybe TRBD1 (5 bases). Germline V gene sequence: CDR1 MGHRA, CDR2 YSYEKL. There are 18 residues in the CDR3. Trimming shortened V by 0 bases and J by 0 bases, and 15 bases separated the two germline ends. The CDR3 protein is CASSQDQGLKGSGNTIYF. In DNA form, the CDR3 reads TGCGCCAGCAGCCAAGATCAGGGACTCAAAGGCTCTGGAAACACCATATATTTT.